The T cell receptor (beta chain) described here comes from a study of blood T cell repertoires in COVID-19. Overall study: T cells, B-cell-depleted T cells, or PBMCs provided the cDNA or gDNA that served as material.

V lost 3 bases to trimming and J lost 7 bases, with 13 bases between them. The germline V gene has CDR1 KGHSH and CDR2 LQKENI. This CDR3 spans 14 amino acids. In the authors' methods: The assay estimated nucleated cells by amplifying reference gene primers. TCRdb keeps only in-frame clones here, not all; method: immunoSEQ multiplex PCR. That table is the source of V, J and clone size, and D and trimming were worked out from the DNA. The sample includes about 42,000 clones, more than 60% of them seen just once. The receptor's source is an older woman with acute or convalescent COVID-19. The V and J genes are TRBV18 and TRBJ1-5, with a possible D match to TRBD1 (5 bases). Sequencing input: peripheral blood. The DNA for the CDR3 is TGTGCCAGCTCACCGAGCGGGGGATCCCAGCCCCAGCATTTT. It translates to CASSPSGGSQPQHF.